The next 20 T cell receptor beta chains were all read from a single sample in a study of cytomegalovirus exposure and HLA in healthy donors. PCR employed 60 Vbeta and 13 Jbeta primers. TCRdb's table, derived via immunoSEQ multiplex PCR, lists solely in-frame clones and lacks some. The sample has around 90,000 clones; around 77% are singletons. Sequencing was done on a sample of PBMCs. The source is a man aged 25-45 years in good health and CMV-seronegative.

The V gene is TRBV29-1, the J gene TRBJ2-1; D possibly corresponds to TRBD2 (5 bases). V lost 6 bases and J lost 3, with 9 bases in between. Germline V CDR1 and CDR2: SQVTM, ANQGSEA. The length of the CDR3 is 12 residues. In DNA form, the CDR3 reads TGCAGCGTCCGACGGGACTACAATGAGCAGTTCTTC. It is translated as CSVRRDYNEQFF.

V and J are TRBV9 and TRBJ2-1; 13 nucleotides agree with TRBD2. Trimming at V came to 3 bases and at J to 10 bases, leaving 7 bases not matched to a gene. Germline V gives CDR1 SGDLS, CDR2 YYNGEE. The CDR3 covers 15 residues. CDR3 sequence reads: CASSAGLAGDREQFF. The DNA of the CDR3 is TGTGCCAGCAGCGCCGGACTAGCGGGAGATCGGGAGCAGTTCTTC.

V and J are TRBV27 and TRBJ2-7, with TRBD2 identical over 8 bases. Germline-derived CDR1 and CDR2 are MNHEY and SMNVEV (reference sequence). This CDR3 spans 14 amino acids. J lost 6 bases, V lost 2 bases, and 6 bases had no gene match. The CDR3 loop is CASSLGAGGSEQYF. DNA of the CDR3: TGTGCCAGCAGTTTAGGGGCGGGGGGTTCCGAGCAGTACTTC.

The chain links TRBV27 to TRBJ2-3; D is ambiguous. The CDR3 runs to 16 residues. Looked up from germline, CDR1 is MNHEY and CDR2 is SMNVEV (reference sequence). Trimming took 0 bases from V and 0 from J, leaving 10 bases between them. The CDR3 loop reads CASSLSPSGSTDTQYF. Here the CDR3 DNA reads TGTGCCAGCAGTTTATCCCCTTCGGGTAGCACAGATACGCAGTATTTT.

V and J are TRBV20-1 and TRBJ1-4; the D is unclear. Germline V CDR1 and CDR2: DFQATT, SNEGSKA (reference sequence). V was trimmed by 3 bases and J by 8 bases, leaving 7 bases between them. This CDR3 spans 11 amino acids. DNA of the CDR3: TGCAGTGCTAGTCAGAGGGAAAAACTGTTTTTT. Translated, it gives CSASQREKLFF.

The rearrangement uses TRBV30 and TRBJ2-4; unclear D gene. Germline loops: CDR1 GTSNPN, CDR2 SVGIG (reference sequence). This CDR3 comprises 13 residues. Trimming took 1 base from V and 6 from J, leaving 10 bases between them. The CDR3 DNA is TGTGCCTGGAGTGGTCACCAGCGAAACATTCAGTACTTC. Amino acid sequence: CAWSGHQRNIQYF.

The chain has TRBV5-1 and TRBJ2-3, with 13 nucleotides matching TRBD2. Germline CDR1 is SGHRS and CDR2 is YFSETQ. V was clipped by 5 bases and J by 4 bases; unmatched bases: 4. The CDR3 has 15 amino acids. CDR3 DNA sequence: TGCGCCAGCAGACTAGCGGGAGGGCACTCAGATACGCAGTATTTT. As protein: CASRLAGGHSDTQYF.

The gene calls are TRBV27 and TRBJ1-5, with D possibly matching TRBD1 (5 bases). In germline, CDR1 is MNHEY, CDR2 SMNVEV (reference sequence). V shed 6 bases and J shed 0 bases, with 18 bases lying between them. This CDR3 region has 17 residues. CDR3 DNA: TGTGCCAGCAGCAGCTTACAGGATCTTCATAGCAATCAGCCCCAGCATTTT. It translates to CASSSLQDLHSNQPQHF.

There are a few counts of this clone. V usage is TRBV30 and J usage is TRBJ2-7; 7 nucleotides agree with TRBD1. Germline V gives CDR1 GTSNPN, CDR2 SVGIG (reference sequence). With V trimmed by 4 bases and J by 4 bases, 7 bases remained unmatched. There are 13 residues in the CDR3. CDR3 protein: CAWTTGARYEQYF. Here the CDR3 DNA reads TGTGCCTGGACCACAGGGGCGAGGTACGAGCAGTACTTC.

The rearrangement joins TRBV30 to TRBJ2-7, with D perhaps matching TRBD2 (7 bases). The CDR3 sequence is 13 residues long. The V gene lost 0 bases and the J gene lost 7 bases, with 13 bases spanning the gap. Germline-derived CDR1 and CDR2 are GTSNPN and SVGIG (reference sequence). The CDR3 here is CAWSVRGGEEQYF. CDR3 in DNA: TGTGCCTGGAGTGTAAGGGGGGGGGAAGAGCAGTACTTC.

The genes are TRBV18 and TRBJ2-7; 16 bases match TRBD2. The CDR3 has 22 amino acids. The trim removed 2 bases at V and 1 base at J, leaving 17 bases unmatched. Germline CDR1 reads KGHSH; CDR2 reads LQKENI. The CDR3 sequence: CASSPGTSGRASNSIISYEQYF. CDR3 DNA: TGTGCCAGCTCACCAGGGACTAGCGGGAGGGCCTCAAACTCTATTATATCCTACGAGCAGTACTTC.

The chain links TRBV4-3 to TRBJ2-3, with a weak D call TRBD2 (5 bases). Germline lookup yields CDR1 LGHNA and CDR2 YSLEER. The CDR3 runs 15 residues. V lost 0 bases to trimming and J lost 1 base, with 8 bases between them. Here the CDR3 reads CASSQEGAGTDTQYF. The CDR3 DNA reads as TGCGCCAGCAGCCAAGAGGGAGCAGGCACAGATACGCAGTATTTT.

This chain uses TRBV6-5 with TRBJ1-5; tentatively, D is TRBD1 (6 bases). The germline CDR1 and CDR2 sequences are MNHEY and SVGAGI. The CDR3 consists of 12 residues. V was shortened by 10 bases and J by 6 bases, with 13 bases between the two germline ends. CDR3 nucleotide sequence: TGTGCCACCGGGACAAGTGGTCAGCCCCAGCATTTT. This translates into CATGTSGQPQHF.

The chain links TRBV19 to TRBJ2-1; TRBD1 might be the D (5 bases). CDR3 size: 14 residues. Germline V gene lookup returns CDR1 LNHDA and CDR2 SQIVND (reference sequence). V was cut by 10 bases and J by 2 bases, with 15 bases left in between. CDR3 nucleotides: TGTGCCACCAAAAGGGGCCCCACCTACAATGAGCAGTTCTTC. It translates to CATKRGPTYNEQFF.

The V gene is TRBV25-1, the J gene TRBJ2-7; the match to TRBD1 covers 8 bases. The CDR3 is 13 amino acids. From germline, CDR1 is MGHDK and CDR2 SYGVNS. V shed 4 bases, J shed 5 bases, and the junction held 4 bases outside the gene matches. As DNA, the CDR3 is TGTGCCAGCAGTGTGACAGGGGTGAACGAGCAGTACTTC. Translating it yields CASSVTGVNEQYF.

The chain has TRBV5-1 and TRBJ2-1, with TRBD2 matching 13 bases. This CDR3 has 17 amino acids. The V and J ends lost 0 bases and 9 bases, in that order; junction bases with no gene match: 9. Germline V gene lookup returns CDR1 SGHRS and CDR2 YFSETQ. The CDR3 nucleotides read TGCGCCAGCAGCTTGGTCGGACTAGCGGGAGTTCGTCCTGAGCAGTTCTTC. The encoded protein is CASSLVGLAGVRPEQFF. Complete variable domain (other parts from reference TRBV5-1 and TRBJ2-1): KAGVTQTPRYLIKTRGQQVTLSCSPISGHRSVSWYQQTPGQGLQFLFEYFSETQRNKGNFPGRFSGRQFSNSRSEMNVSTLELGDSALYLCASSLVGLAGVRPEQFFGPGTRLTVL.

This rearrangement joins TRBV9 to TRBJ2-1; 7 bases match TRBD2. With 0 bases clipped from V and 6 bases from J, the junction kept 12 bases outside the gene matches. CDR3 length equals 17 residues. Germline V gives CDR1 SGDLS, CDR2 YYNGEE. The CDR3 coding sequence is TGTGCCAGCAGCGTAGCTGGAGCTAGCGGAAGGACCAATGAGCAGTTCTTC. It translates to CASSVAGASGRTNEQFF.

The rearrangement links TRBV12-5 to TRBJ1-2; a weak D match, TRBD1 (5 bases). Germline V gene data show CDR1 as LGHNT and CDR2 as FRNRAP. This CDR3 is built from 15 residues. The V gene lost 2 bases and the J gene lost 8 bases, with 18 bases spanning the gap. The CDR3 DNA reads TGTGCTAGTGGTTTGAGTCAGGGTCCGATCTCCGGCTACACCTTC. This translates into CASGLSQGPISGYTF.

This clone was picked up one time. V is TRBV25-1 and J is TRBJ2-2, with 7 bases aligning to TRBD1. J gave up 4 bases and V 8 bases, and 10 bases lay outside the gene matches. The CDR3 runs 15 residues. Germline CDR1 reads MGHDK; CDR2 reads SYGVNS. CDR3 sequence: CASDSGQPSTGELFF. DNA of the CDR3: TGTGCCAGCGACTCGGGACAGCCCTCCACCGGGGAGCTGTTTTTT.

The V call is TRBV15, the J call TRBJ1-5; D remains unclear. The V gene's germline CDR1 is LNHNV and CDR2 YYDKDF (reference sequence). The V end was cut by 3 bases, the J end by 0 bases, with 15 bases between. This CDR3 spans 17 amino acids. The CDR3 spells CATSRRPPAVSNQPQHF. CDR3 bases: TGTGCCACCAGCAGGCGCCCCCCGGCGGTTAGCAATCAGCCCCAGCATTTT. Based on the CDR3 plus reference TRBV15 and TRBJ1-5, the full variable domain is DAMVIQNPRYQVTQFGKPVTLSCSQTLNHNVMYWYQQKSSQAPKLLFHYYDKDFNNEADTPDNFQSRRPNTSFCFLDIRSPGLGDTAMYLCATSRRPPAVSNQPQHFGDGTRLSIL.